This TCR beta chain stems from a study of blood T cell repertoires in COVID-19. On the study more broadly: PBMCs, B-cell-depleted T cells, or T cells provided the cDNA or gDNA that made up the material.

Under the authors' procedure: Estimation of nucleated cell counts was performed using reference gene primer amplification. The repertoire was sequenced with immunoSEQ multiplex PCR; TCRdb's copy has only in-frame clones and lacks some. V, J and clone size derive from that table, while D and trimming were established from the DNA sequence. The table records about 300,000 clones, under 90% of them present only once. Cohorts were determined from participant-reported clinical history. Recovered status in Cohort 3 required two negative PCRs, clearance, or symptom resolution. Germline-derived CDR1 and CDR2 are SGHAT and FQNNGV. Deletions cut 5 bases from V and 5 bases from J, with 21 bases between. The CDR3 totals 16 residues.

Sequenced input: PBMCs or T cells enriched from blood (not recorded which). The rearrangement links TRBV11-2 to TRBJ2-5; possibly TRBD2 for D (6 bases). The TCR originated in a man under 40 who had recovered from COVID-19. The CDR3 sequence: CASSPGGLGERETQYF. CDR3 nucleotide sequence: TGTGCCAGCAGCCCCGGGGGTCTAGGGGAGAGGGAGACCCAGTACTTC.